This TCR beta chain was obtained from a study of response to subunit inactivated influenza vaccine. From the RT-PCR reads, TCRdb called clonotypes with MiXCR, one entry per CDR3 protein. The sample has about 800,000 distinct CDR3 sequences; 21% are singletons. In its sample, this clonotype was seen a few times. As yet, its antigen is unknown. General study points: Each seasonal influenza vaccination recruits few new T cells, the authors suggested.

With V trimmed by 0 bases and J by 4 bases, 14 bases remained unmatched. CDR1 and CDR2 (germline): DFQATT, SNEGSKA (reference sequence). CDR3 size: 17 residues. The sample here was PBMCs from blood, taken roughly 5 days after vaccination. The chain recombines TRBV20-1 with TRBJ2-5; TRBD1 agrees at 7 bases. The clonotype was recovered from a man aged 50 to 60 who received an inactivated influenza vaccine. The CDR3 DNA sequence: TGCAGTGCTAGAGATCCTCTGTCAGGGGGTTTGGGAGAGACCCAGTACTTC. It encodes CSARDPLSGGLGETQYF.